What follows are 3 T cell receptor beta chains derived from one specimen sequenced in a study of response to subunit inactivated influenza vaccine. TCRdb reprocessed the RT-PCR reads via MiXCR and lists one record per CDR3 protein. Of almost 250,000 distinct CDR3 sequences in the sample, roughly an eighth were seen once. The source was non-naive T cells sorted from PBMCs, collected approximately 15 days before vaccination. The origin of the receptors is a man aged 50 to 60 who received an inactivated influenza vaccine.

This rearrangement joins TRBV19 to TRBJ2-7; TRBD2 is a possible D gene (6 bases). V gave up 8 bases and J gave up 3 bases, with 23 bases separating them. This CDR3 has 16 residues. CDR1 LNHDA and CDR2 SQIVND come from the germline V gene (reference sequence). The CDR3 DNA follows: TGTGCCAGTTCTGGTTCGCGGGATCGGCTGAACTACGAGCAGTACTTC. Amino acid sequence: CASSGSRDRLNYEQYF.

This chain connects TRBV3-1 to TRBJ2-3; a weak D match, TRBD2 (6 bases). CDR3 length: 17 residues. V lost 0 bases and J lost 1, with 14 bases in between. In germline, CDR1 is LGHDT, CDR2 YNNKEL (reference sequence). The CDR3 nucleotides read TGTGCCAGCAGCCAAGATCTTAGGCGGGGTGGCACAGATACGCAGTATTTT. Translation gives CASSQDLRRGGTDTQYF.

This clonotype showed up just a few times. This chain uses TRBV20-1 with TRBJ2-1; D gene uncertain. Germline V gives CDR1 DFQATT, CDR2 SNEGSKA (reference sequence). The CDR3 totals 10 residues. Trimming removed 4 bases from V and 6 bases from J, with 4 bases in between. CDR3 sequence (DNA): TGCAGTGCTACCGTCAATGAGCAGTTCTTC. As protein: CSATVNEQFF.